This TCR beta chain was sequenced in a study of cytomegalovirus exposure and HLA in healthy donors. V was cut by 5 bases and J by 0 bases, with 12 bases left in between. CDR1 and CDR2 (germline): MDHEN, SYDVKM. The CDR3 covers 15 residues. In the PCR, 60 Vbeta and 13 Jbeta primers were used. Only in-frame clones appear in the TCRdb table, and some are missing; sequencing was by immunoSEQ multiplex PCR. The data contain 100,000 to 130,000 clones, around four fifths of them singletons. The J gene is TRBJ2-3, the V gene TRBV28, with D tentatively TRBD1 (6 bases). The receptor's source is a man aged 30 to 45 in good health and CMV-seronegative. The sample consisted of PBMCs. For the CDR3, the DNA is TGTGCCAGCAGTAAGGGACAAGCTAGCACAGATACGCAGTATTTT. Its translation is CASSKGQASTDTQYF.